The clone carrying this T cell receptor (beta chain) showed up just a few times. The antigen remains unidentified. Preparing the TCRbeta library involved the use of unique molecular identifiers. TCRdb re-called the PCR reads through MiXCR, storing one row per CDR3 protein. The table lists hundreds of thousands of distinct CDR3 sequences, under 8.5% of them singletons, with less than 40% in the top ten. This record comes from a study of T-cell reconstitution after alpha-beta-depleted transplantation in children. Whole-study findings and limits: By one year post-transplant, T-cell counts and diversity largely arose from T cells that were newly produced.

Looked up from germline, CDR1 is SGHVS and CDR2 is FQNEAQ. This CDR3 is built from 11 residues. With 5 bases removed from V and 14 bases from J, the gap between germline ends came to 10 bases. The receptor's source is a male patient between 2 and 10 years old who had a stem cell transplant for acute myeloid leukemia, so the T cells may come from the graft donor. V is TRBV7-8 and J is TRBJ1-6; D remains ambiguous. Sequences were derived from PBMCs, mostly from graft donor cells, sampled 360 days after TCRalphabeta/CD19-depleted stem cell transplant. The CDR3 coding sequence is TGTGCCAGCAGCCGAGGGCCTACCCTCCACTTT. Translation gives CASSRGPTLHF.